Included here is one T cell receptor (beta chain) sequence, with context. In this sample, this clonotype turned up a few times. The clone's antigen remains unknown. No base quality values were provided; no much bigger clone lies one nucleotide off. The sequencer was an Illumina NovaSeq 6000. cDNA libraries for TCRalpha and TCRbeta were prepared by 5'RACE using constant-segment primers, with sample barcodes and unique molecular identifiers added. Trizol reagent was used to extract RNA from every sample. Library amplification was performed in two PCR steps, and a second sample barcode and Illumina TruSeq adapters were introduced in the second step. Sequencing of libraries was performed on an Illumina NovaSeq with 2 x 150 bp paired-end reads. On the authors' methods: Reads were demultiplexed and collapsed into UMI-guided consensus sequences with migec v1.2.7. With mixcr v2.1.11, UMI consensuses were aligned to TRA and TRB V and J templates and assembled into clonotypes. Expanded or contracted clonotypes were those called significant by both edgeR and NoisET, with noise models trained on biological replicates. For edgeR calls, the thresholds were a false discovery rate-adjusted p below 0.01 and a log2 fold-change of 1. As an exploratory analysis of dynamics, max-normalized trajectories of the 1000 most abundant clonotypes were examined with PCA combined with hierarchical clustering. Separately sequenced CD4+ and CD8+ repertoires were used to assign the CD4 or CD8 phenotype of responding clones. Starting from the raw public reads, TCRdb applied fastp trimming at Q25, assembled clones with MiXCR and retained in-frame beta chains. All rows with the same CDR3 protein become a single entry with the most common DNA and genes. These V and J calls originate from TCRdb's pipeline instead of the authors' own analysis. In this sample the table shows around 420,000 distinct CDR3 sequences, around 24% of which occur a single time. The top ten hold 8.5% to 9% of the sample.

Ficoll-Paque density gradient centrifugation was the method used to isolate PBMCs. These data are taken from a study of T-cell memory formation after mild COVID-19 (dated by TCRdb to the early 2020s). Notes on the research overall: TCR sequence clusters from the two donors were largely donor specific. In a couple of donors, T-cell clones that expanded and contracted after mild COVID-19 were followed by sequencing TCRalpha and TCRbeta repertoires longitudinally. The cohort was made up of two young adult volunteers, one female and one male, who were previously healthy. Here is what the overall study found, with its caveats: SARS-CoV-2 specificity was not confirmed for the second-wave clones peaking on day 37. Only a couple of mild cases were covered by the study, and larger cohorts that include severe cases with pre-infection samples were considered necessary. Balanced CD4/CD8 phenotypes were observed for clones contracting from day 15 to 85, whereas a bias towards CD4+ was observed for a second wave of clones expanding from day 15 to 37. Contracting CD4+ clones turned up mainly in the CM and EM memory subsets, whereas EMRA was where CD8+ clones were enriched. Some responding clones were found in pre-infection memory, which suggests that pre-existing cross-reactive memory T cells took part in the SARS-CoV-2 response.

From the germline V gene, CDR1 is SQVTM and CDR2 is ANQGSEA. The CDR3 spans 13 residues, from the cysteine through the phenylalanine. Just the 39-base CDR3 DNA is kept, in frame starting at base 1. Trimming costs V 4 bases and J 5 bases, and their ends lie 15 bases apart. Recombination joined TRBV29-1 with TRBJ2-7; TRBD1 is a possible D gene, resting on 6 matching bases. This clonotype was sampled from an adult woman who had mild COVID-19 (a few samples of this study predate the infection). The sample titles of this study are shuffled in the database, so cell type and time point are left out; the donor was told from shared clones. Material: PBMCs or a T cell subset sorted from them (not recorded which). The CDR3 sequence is CSVARGASNEQYF. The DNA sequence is TGCAGCGTTGCCAGGGGCGCTTCCAACGAGCAGTACTTC.